Given below is one T cell receptor (beta chain) in context. Its specificity is not known. With V trimmed by 5 bases and J by 2 bases, 9 bases remained unmatched. CDR1 and CDR2 (germline): MGHRA, YSYEKL. The CDR3 sequence is 15 residues long. This record comes from a study of cytotoxic CD8 clonotypes in ibrutinib-treated CLL. In the study overall: Investigators reported some 24 partial and 2 complete responses; after median approximately 74 months, approximately 15 patients remained remitted and some 12 progressed.

The repertoire was sequenced with immunoSEQ multiplex PCR; TCRdb's copy has only in-frame clones and lacks some. The sample holds some 200,000 clones; approximately 70% are singletons and the top ten take approximately 5.9%. Whole-study findings and limits: Treatment saw public clonotypes, which were uncommon, either contract or stay stable. Patients with sustained remission and those progressing were sampled at differing times.

The clonotype comes from a human donor with chronic lymphocytic leukemia. The material was PBMCs, obtained after 12 months of ibrutinib treatment. This chain links TRBV4-1 with TRBJ2-7; 7 bases match TRBD2. Here the CDR3 DNA reads TGCGCCAGCAGCTTCCGGCGGGAGTCAGCCTACGAGCAGTACTTC. It yields the protein CASSFRRESAYEQYF.